One sample yielded the 16 T cell receptor beta chains listed below, sequenced in a study of T-cell memory formation after mild COVID-19 (dated by TCRdb to 2020 to 2023). The method behind the library was 5' RACE. Sequencing was performed on an Illumina NovaSeq 6000. The public reads were run again by TCRdb, first through fastp at Q25 and then through MiXCR, and only productive beta chains were kept. CDR3 protein sequences are deduplicated, and each keeps its most common genes and DNA. Within this sample are hundreds of thousands of distinct CDR3 sequences, with approximately 27% of them counted one time only. The top ten clonotypes cover about 13% of the sample. Sequencing input: PBMCs or a T cell subset sorted from them (not recorded which). These receptors originate from an adult woman who had mild COVID-19 (a few samples of this study predate the infection). The sample titles of this study are shuffled in the database, so cell type and time point are left out; the donor was told from shared clones.

This clonotype was seen only a few times. The CDR3 sequence: CASSLQRGADTQYF. The CDR3 DNA follows: TGCGCCAGCAGCTTGCAGCGGGGCGCAGATACGCAGTATTTT. This rearrangement joins TRBV5-1 to TRBJ2-3, with 7 bases lining up with TRBD2. The CDR3 is 14 residues long. V shed 1 base, J shed 4 bases, and the junction held 3 bases outside the gene matches. CDR1 is SGHRS, CDR2 YFSETQ, per germline. Variable domain in full (rest from reference TRBV5-1 and TRBJ2-3): KAGVTQTPRYLIKTRGQQVTLSCSPISGHRSVSWYQQTPGQGLQFLFEYFSETQRNKGNFPGRFSGRQFSNSRSEMNVSTLELGDSALYLCASSLQRGADTQYFGPGTRLTVL.

The gene calls are TRBV18 and TRBJ2-2; D is unclear. Germline V lookup: CDR1 KGHSH, CDR2 LQKENI. The CDR3 runs to 14 residues. V shed 2 bases and J shed 0 bases, with 4 bases lying between them. The CDR3 sequence: CASSPASNTGELFF. The CDR3 DNA sequence: TGTGCCAGCTCACCAGCATCGAACACCGGGGAGCTGTTTTTT.

This clonotype was observed a few times. V usage is TRBV12-3 or TRBV12-4 and J usage is TRBJ2-1; the match to TRBD2 covers 10 bases. J lost 7 bases, V lost 8 bases, and 8 bases had no gene match. The CDR3 length is 14 residues. CDR3 coding DNA: TGTGCCAGCCGTCCACAGCGGGGGGGGAATGAGCAGTTCTTC. This codes for CASRPQRGGNEQFF.

This clonotype has a handful of counts. This rearrangement joins TRBV5-1 to TRBJ1-1, with 12 bases matching TRBD1. Germline V gives CDR1 SGHRS, CDR2 YFSETQ. With 3 bases clipped from V and 1 base from J, the junction kept 22 bases outside the gene matches. The CDR3 totals 22 residues. As DNA, the CDR3 is TGCGCCAGCAGCTGGTTGCCAGGGACAGGGGGCCTTAGAGACCTTGAGAACACTGAAGCTTTCTTT. Amino acid sequence: CASSWLPGTGGLRDLENTEAFF.

This clonotype was observed a handful of times. The chain combines TRBV29-1 with TRBJ1-1; TRBD1 might be the D (5 bases). The CDR3 consists of 12 residues. Germline V gene sequence: CDR1 SQVTM, CDR2 ANQGSEA. The CDR3 loop reads CSAQQVNTEAFF. In nucleotides, the CDR3 is TGCAGTGCCCAACAGGTTAACACTGAAGCTTTCTTT.

This clonotype was seen many times. This rearrangement joins TRBV12-3 or TRBV12-4 to TRBJ2-1, with a tentative D call TRBD1 (6 bases). The germline V and J ends were trimmed by 2 bases and 8 bases, with 13 bases remaining between them. CDR3 length equals 14 residues. Here the CDR3 DNA reads TGTGCCAGCAGTTTAAAACAGGGTAGCCATGAGCAGTTCTTC. Translating gives CASSLKQGSHEQFF.

The chain joins TRBV29-1 to TRBJ2-5; the match to TRBD1 covers 8 bases. This CDR3 region has 16 residues. With 0 bases clipped from V and 5 bases from J, the junction kept 11 bases outside the gene matches. Germline lookup yields CDR1 SQVTM and CDR2 ANQGSEA. CDR3 bases: TGCAGCGTTGAAGATTTAACGGACAGGGTCCTGGAGACCCAGTACTTC. Amino acids: CSVEDLTDRVLETQYF.

This clonotype was seen a single time. The J gene is TRBJ1-2, the V gene TRBV7-2; a weak D match, TRBD1 (5 bases). V lost 3 bases, J lost 5 bases, and 13 bases lay in between. In germline, CDR1 is SGHTA, CDR2 FQGNSA. The CDR3 loop spans 14 amino acids. This chain's CDR3 is CASSFEGLLYGYTF. In nucleotides, the CDR3 is TGTGCCAGCAGCTTCGAGGGACTCTTGTATGGCTACACCTTC.

In its sample, this clonotype was seen a few times. This chain's CDR3 is CASSFAGNYEQYF. The CDR3 DNA reads TGTGCCAGCAGCTTTGCAGGAAACTACGAGCAGTACTTC. The V call is TRBV5-6, the J call TRBJ2-7, with D unresolved. V lost 2 bases and J 3 bases, leaving 9 bases between the germline ends. Germline V gene lookup returns CDR1 SGHDT and CDR2 YYEEEE. This CDR3 comprises 13 residues.

This clonotype was observed a handful of times. The chain has TRBV7-6 and TRBJ2-7; 7 bases are a match to TRBD1. The CDR3 runs 17 residues. Germline CDR1 and CDR2: SGHVS and FNYEAQ. V was clipped by 2 bases and J by 2 bases; unmatched bases: 12. CDR3 amino acids: CASSLNGDRDLAYEQYF. The DNA of the CDR3 is TGTGCCAGCAGCTTAAATGGAGACAGGGATCTTGCCTACGAGCAGTACTTC.

This clonotype was found a few times. V and J are TRBV5-1 and TRBJ1-1; perhaps TRBD1 as D (6 bases). The CDR3 totals 15 residues. Trimming left V 1 base short and J 3 bases short, with 13 bases between. Germline CDR1 reads SGHRS; CDR2 reads YFSETQ. The CDR3 sequence is CASSLPNTGYTEAFF. The CDR3 region has the DNA TGCGCCAGCAGCTTGCCAAACACAGGGTACACTGAAGCTTTCTTT.

The DNA of the CDR3 is TGCAGCGCACGAACCGATACTAGCACAGATACGCAGTATTTT. Translated, it gives CSARTDTSTDTQYF. The V and J genes are TRBV29-1 and TRBJ2-3; D is unresolved. This CDR3 is 14 amino acids long. Trimming shortened V by 7 bases and J by 0 bases, and 14 bases separated the two germline ends. Germline V gene data show CDR1 as SQVTM and CDR2 as ANQGSEA.

This rearrangement joins TRBV27 to TRBJ2-2; the D gene is possibly TRBD2 (6 bases). The CDR3 is 11 amino acids. CDR1 is MNHEY and CDR2 is SMNVEV in the germline V gene (reference sequence). The CDR3 here is CAAGSVGELFF. The CDR3 nucleotides are TGTGCAGCGGGTTCAGTTGGGGAGCTGTTTTTT.

Only one count was recorded for this clonotype. The gene calls are TRBV18 and TRBJ1-1; D gene ambiguous. The CDR3 has 13 amino acids. V was clipped by 5 bases and J by 8 bases, with 15 bases between them. Germline V CDR1 and CDR2: KGHSH, LQKENI. The CDR3 is CASSMNPLEEAFF. The CDR3 nucleotides are TGTGCCAGCTCAATGAATCCCCTGGAGGAAGCTTTCTTT.

The chain joins TRBV19 to TRBJ2-1; TRBD2 matches 11 bases. This CDR3 spans 17 amino acids. The J segment lost 12 bases and the V segment lost 5 bases, leaving 18 bases of the junction unmatched. Per the germline V gene, CDR1 is LNHDA and CDR2 is SQIVND (reference sequence). The CDR3: CASSFQLTSGAVRGQFF. The CDR3 coding sequence is TGTGCCAGTAGTTTTCAACTGACTAGCGGGGCCGTGAGGGGGCAGTTCTTC.

In its sample, this clonotype was seen once. This chain joins TRBV11-2 and TRBJ2-3; 7 positions match TRBD2. Trimming took 3 bases from V and 3 from J; bases not matched to a gene: 6. The CDR3 sequence is 15 residues long. Germline CDR1 and CDR2: SGHAT and FQNNGV. CDR3 bases: TGTGCCAGCAGCTTCGGGGGGATGGATACAGATACGCAGTATTTT. Its translation is CASSFGGMDTDTQYF.